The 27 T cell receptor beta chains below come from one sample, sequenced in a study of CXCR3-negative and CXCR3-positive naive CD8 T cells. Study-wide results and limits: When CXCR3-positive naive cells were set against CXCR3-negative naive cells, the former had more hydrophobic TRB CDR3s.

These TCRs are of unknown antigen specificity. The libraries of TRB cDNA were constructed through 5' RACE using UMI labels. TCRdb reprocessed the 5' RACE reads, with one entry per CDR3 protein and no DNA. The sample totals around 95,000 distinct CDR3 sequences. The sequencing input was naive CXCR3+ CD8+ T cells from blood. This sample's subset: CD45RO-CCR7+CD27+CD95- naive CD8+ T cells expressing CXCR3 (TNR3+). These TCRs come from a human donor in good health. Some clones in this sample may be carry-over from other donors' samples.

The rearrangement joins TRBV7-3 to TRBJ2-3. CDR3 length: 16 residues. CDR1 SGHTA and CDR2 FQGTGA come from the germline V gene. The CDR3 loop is CASSPGFLVATDTQYF. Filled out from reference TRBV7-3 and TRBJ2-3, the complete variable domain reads GAGVSQTPSNKVTEKGKYVELRCDPISGHTALYWYRQSLGQGPEFLIYFQGTGAADDSGLPNDRFFAVRPEGSVSTLKIQRTERGDSAVYLCASSPGFLVATDTQYFGPGTRLTVL.

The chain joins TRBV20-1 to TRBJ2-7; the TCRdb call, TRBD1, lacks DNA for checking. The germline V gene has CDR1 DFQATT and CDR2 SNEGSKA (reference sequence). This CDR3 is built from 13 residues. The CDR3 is CSASYRQTIEQYF.

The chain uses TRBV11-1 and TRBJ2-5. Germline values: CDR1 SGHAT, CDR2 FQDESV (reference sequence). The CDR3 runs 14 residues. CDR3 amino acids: CASSLPGSQETQYF.

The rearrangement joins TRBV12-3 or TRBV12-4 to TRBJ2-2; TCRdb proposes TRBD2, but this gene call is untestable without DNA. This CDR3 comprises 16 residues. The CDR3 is CASRTSGGFDTGELFF.

CDR3 residues: CASSSTTSGRRNEQFF. V gene TRBV7-9 combines with J gene TRBJ2-1; TCRdb's D call, TRBD2, is unchecked because there is no DNA. The CDR3 covers 16 residues. Germline V gene data show CDR1 as SEHNR and CDR2 as FQNEAQ (reference sequence).

The CDR3 reads CASSAGIGIHEQYF. V and J are TRBV7-6 and TRBJ2-7; the TCRdb D gene call, TRBD1, has no DNA to confirm it. Germline assignment: CDR1 SGHVS and CDR2 FNYEAQ. The CDR3 has 14 amino acids.

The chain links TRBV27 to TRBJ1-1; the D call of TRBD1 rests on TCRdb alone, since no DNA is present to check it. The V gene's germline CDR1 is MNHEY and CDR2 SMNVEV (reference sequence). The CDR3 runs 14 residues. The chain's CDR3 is CASSSGTGFTGAFF.

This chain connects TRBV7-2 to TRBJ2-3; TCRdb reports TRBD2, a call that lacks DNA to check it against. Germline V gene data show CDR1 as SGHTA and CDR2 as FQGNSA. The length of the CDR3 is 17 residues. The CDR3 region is CASSLPAGGVGTDTQYF.

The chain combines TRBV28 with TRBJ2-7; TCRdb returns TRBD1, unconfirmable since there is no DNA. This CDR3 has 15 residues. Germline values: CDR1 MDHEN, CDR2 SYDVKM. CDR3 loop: CASRTGTGLFHEQYF.

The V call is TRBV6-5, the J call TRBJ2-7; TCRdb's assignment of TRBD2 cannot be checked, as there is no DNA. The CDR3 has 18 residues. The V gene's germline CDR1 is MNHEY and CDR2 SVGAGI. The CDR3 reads CASSYSSGGPWEVYEQYF.

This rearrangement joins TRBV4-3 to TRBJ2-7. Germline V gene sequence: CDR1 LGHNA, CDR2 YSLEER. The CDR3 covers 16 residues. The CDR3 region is CASSQEASRYSYEQYF.

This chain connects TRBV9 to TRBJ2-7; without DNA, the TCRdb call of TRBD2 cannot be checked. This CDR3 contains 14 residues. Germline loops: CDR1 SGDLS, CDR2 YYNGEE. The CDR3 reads CASSVWTSAPEQYF.

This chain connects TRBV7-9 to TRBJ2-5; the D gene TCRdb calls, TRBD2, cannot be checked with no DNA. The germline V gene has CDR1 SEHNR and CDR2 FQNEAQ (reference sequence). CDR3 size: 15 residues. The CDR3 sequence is CASSSGLFELETQYF. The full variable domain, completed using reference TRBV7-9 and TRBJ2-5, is DTGVSQNPRHKITKRGQNVTFRCDPISEHNRLYWYRQTLGQGPEFLTYFQNEAQLEKSRLLSDRFSAERPKGSFSTLEIQRTEQGDSAMYLCASSSGLFELETQYFGPGTRLLVL.

The CDR3 sequence: CASSQVGMNTEAFF. The V and J genes are TRBV19 and TRBJ1-1. The CDR3 has 14 residues. Germline assignment: CDR1 LNHDA and CDR2 SQIVND (reference sequence).

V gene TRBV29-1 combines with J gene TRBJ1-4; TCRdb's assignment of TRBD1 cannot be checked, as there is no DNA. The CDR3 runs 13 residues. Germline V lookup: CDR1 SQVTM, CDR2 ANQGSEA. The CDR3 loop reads CSARGGTDEKLFF.

This CDR3 is CSVEAGHPTSGANVLTF. The rearrangement joins TRBV29-1 to TRBJ2-6; TCRdb reports TRBD1, a call that lacks DNA to check it against. This CDR3 is 17 amino acids long. Looked up from germline, CDR1 is SQVTM and CDR2 is ANQGSEA.

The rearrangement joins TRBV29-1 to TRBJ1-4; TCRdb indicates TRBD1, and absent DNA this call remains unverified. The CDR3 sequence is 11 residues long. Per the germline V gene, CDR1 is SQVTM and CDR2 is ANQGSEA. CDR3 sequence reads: CSAEGQIGLFF. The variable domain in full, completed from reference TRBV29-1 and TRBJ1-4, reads SAVISQKPSRDICQRGTSLTIQCQVDSQVTMMFWYRQQPGQSLTLIATANQGSEATYESGFVIDKFPISRPNLTFSTLTVSNMSPEDSSIYLCSAEGQIGLFFGSGTQLSVL.

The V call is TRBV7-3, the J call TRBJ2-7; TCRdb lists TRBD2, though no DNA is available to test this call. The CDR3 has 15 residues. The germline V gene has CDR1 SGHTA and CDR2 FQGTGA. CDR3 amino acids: CASSRTSGGYYEQYF.

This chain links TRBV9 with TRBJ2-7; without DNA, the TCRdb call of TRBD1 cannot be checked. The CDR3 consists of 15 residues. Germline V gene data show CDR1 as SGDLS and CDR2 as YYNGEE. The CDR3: CASSVVGQGTYEQYF.

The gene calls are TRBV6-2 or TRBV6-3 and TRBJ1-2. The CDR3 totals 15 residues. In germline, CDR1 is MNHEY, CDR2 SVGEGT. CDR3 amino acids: CASSYFAAASYGYTF.

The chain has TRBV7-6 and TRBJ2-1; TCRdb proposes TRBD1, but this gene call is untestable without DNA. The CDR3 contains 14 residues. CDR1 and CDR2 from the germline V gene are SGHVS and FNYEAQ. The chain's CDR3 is CASSLGTVYNEQFF.

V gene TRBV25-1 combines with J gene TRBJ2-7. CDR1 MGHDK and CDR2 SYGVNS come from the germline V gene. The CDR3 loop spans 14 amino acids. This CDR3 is CASSGFSTSYEQYF.

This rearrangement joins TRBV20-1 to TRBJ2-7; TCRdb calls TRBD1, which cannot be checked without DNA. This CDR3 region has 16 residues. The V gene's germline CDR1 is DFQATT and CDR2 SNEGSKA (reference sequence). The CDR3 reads CSAREEGQVLTYEQYF.

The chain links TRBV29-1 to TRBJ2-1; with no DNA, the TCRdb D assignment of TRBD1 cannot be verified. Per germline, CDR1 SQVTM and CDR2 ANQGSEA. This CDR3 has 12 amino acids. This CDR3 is CSVEGGFNEQFF.

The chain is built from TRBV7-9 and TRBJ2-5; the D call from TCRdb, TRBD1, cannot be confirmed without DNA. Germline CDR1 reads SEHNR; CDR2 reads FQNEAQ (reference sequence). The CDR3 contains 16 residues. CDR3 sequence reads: CASSPGPTALQETQYF.

CDR3: CASSQDRGSTTYNEQFF. The rearrangement uses TRBV14 and TRBJ2-1. This CDR3 has 17 residues. Germline CDR1 reads SGHDN; CDR2 reads FVKESK. The full variable domain, rest sourced from reference TRBV14 and TRBJ2-1, is EAGVTQFPSHSVIEKGQTVTLRCDPISGHDNLYWYRRVMGKEIKFLLHFVKESKQDESGMPNNRFLAERTGGTYSTLKVQPAELEDSGVYFCASSQDRGSTTYNEQFFGPGTRLTVL.

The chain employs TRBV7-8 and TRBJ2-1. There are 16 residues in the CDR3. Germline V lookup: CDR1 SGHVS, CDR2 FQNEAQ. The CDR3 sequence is CASSGWTDSSYNEQFF.